The next 30 T cell receptor beta chains were all read from a single sample in a study of tumor-infiltrating lymphocytes in oesophageal squamous cell carcinoma. TCRdb used MiXCR to reprocess the PCR reads, holding one entry per CDR3 protein. The table records around 18,000 distinct CDR3 sequences, around 44% of them present only once. Sequencing was done on a sample of esophageal tumor tissue. The receptors were sampled from a male donor with esophageal squamous cell carcinoma.

This clonotype is medium-sized. Mismatch with germline at one junction end may stem from a read error. CDR3 sequence (DNA): TGTGCCAGCAGCCCCCAGGGGAATAATTCACCCCTCCACTTC. Protein: CASSPQGNNSPLHF. The chain carries TRBV7-2 and TRBJ2-5; the D gene is possibly TRBD1 (6 bases). This CDR3 spans 14 amino acids. CDR1 is SGHTA and CDR2 is FQGNSA in the germline V gene.

This clonotype was observed a few times. This chain links TRBV7-2 with TRBJ2-1; D uncertain. Judging by the DNA end, TRBJ2-7 fits better; the J call may be wrong. CDR3 length: 15 amino acids. The V gene's germline CDR1 is SGHTA and CDR2 FQGNSA. CDR3 sequence (DNA): TGTGCCAGCAGCCAATCACCGGACCGCCTCTACGAGCAGTACTTC. Residues: CASSQSPDRLYEQYF.

This chain uses TRBV6-1 with TRBJ2-5; D assignment may be TRBD1 or TRBD2 (5 bases each). Germline CDR1 MNHNS, CDR2 SASEGT. CDR3 length equals 14 residues. The V end was cut by 8 bases, the J end by 5 bases, with 18 bases between. In nucleotides, the CDR3 is TGTGCCAGCCATACCTCGGGGTCAGGGGAGACCCAGTACTTC. It encodes CASHTSGSGETQYF.

V gene TRBV6-6 combines with J gene TRBJ2-1; D might be TRBD1 (5 bases). The CDR3 is 15 residues long. V shed 5 bases and J shed 0 bases, with 11 bases lying between them. CDR1 MNHNY and CDR2 SVGAGI come from the germline V gene (reference sequence). CDR3 residues: CASSVDTSSYNEQFF. CDR3 DNA: TGTGCCAGCAGTGTGGACACGAGCTCCTACAATGAGCAGTTCTTC.

The chain recombines TRBV7-8 with TRBJ2-3; D is unresolved. This CDR3 spans 17 amino acids. Germline V gene lookup returns CDR1 SGHVS and CDR2 FQNEAQ. V was shortened by 5 bases and J by 2 bases, with 20 bases between the two germline ends. CDR3 sequence (DNA): TGTGCCAGCAGCCGAGCCCATCGAGGTGGGCACACAGATACGCAGTATTTT. Its protein product is CASSRAHRGGHTDTQYF.

This clonotype has ten or more counts. This could be a read error, since a much larger clone is one nucleotide away. This chain links TRBV12-3 or TRBV12-4 with TRBJ2-7, with D possibly TRBD2 on 5 matching bases. V was pared by 2 bases and J by 7 bases, with 9 bases between. The CDR3 runs to 12 residues. CDR3 bases: TGTGCCAGCAGTTTAATGGGGAGTGAGCAGTACTTC. It codes for CASSLMGSEQYF.

The table lists this clonotype with many counts. The chain links TRBV11-3 to TRBJ2-1; TRBD2 agrees at 8 bases. Germline V gene lookup returns CDR1 SGHNT and CDR2 YENEEA. V shed 3 bases, J shed 7 bases, and the junction held 5 bases outside the gene matches. The CDR3 consists of 14 residues. The chain's CDR3 is CASSFGGGNNEQFF. CDR3 nucleotide sequence: TGTGCCAGCAGCTTCGGGGGGGGTAATAATGAGCAGTTCTTC. Variable domain in full (rest from reference TRBV11-3 and TRBJ2-1): EAGVVQSPRYKIIEKKQPVAFWCNPISGHNTLYWYLQNLGQGPELLIRYENEEAVDDSQLPKDRFSAERLKGVDSTLKIQPAELGDSAVYLCASSFGGGNNEQFFGPGTRLTVL.

The chain couples TRBV6-2 or TRBV6-3 to TRBJ2-1; TRBD2 matches 9 bases. The CDR3 runs to 13 residues. Looked up from germline, CDR1 is MNHEY and CDR2 is SVGEGT. The ends lost 10 bases at V and 10 bases at J; junction bases unmatched: 11. For the CDR3, the DNA is TGTGCCACCCGACTAGCGGTCCAATACGAGCAGTTCTTC. As protein: CATRLAVQYEQFF.

As DNA, the CDR3 is TGTGCCAGCAGAGAGATAGGGCGATACAATGAGCAGTACTTC. Its translation is CASREIGRYNEQYF. The chain is built from TRBV6-1 and TRBJ2-3; D remains unclear. The better agreement between TRBJ2-7 and the DNA end casts doubt on the J call. Per the germline V gene, CDR1 is MNHNS and CDR2 is SASEGT. The CDR3 extends over 14 amino acids.

This clonotype showed up just once. The J gene is TRBJ2-4, the V gene TRBV7-3; 7 bases are shared with TRBD1. V lost 5 bases and J lost 4; bases outside the gene matches: 8. This CDR3 spans 15 amino acids. In germline, CDR1 is SGHTA, CDR2 FQGTGA. The CDR3 here is CASSTGPGQKNIQYF. The CDR3 region has the DNA TGTGCCAGCAGCACCGGTCCGGGACAGAAAAACATTCAGTACTTC.

On this clonotype itself: Possible read error: a much larger clone is one base away. J is TRBJ2-5 and V is TRBV2, with D unclear. Judging by the DNA end, TRBJ2-1 fits better; the J call may be wrong. CDR1 SNHLY and CDR2 FYNNEI come from the germline V gene. This CDR3 is built from 12 residues. CDR3 DNA: TGTGCCAGCAGCATCAGTACGTACGAGCAGTTCTTC. Encoded protein: CASSISTYEQFF.

There are many counts of this clonotype. This may be a read error: a much more frequent sequence differs by one nucleotide. V is TRBV24-1 and J is TRBJ2-1; 13 bases agree with TRBD2. The end of the DNA is better explained by TRBJ2-7, so the J call may be wrong. Germline V lookup: CDR1 KGHDR, CDR2 SFDVKD. This CDR3 is 17 amino acids long. This CDR3 is CATSDPGLAGAYNEQYF. DNA of the CDR3: TGTGCCACCAGTGATCCAGGACTAGCGGGAGCCTACAATGAGCAGTACTTC.

The V gene is TRBV7-3, the J gene TRBJ2-5; D is unclear. The closer fit of TRBJ2-6 to the DNA end suggests the J call may be wrong. Germline V gene sequence: CDR1 SGHTA, CDR2 FQGTGA. The CDR3 is 19 amino acids. Here the CDR3 DNA reads TGTGCCAGCAGCCTACGACATAATCTGGCGAGTTCTGGGGCCAACGTCCTGACTTTC. This codes for CASSLRHNLASSGANVLTF.

In its sample, this clonotype was seen many times. The chain uses TRBV28 and TRBJ1-3, with D perhaps matching TRBD1 (6 bases). Trimming stripped 5 bases from V and 4 bases from J, with 9 bases between. This CDR3 spans 13 amino acids. Germline loops: CDR1 MDHEN, CDR2 SYDVKM. The CDR3 sequence is CASSPGQGNTIYF. CDR3 DNA sequence: TGTGCCAGCAGTCCAGGACAGGGAAACACCATATATTTT.

The table lists this clonotype with many counts. The chain combines TRBV12-3 or TRBV12-4 with TRBJ1-1; D is ambiguous. CDR3 size: 12 residues. V lost 6 bases to trimming and J lost 0 bases, with 5 bases between them. The CDR3 sequence is CASSLMNTEAFF. The CDR3 bases are TGTGCCAGCAGCCTCATGAACACTGAAGCTTTCTTT.

This clonotype showed up just a few times. Sequence at one end of the junction differs from germline and may be a read error. This chain joins TRBV7-6 and TRBJ2-5; D might be TRBD1 (7 bases). The CDR3 is made up of 16 amino acids. Germline V gives CDR1 SGHVS, CDR2 FNYEAQ. The CDR3 nucleotides are TGTGCTAGCAGCTTAGCAGGGGGGACGGGTCTAGAGACCCAGTACTTC. Its translation: CASSLAGGTGLETQYF.

The chain employs TRBV7-2 and TRBJ2-7; 7 bases agree with TRBD1. The DNA end is more similar to TRBJ2-5, so the J call may be wrong. CDR3 length equals 15 residues. Germline CDR1 reads SGHTA; CDR2 reads FQGNSA. The CDR3 sequence: CASSLSRQGQETQYF. In nucleotides, the CDR3 is TGTGCCAGCAGCTTATCCCGACAGGGACAAGAGACCCAGTACTTC.

This clonotype was counted at least ten times. The chain is built from TRBV7-3 and TRBJ2-1; a possible D gene is TRBD2 (5 bases). The V gene's germline CDR1 is SGHTA and CDR2 FQGTGA. Trimming cost V 1 base and J 2 bases, with 9 bases left between them. The CDR3 length is 15 residues. The CDR3 protein is CASSLRETPYNEQFF. The CDR3 DNA sequence: TGTGCCAGCAGCTTAAGGGAGACCCCCTACAATGAGCAGTTCTTC.

This clonotype showed up many times. The J gene is TRBJ2-7, the V gene TRBV11-2; D is undetermined. V was cut by 2 bases and J by 2 bases, with 10 bases left in between. Germline loops: CDR1 SGHAT, CDR2 FQNNGV. The CDR3 has 14 residues. CDR3 protein: CASSLLYRTYEQYF. The CDR3 DNA reads TGTGCCAGCAGCTTATTATATCGGACCTACGAGCAGTACTTC.

The chain joins TRBV6-1 to TRBJ1-5; D ambiguous. CDR3 length: 13 residues. Trimming removed 6 bases from V and 5 bases from J, with 11 bases in between. CDR1 is MNHNS and CDR2 is SASEGT in the germline V gene. The DNA of the CDR3 is TGTGCCAGCAGCGAGGACGGTTATCAGCCCCAGCATTTT. Protein: CASSEDGYQPQHF.

The rearrangement uses TRBV11-3 and TRBJ2-1, with TRBD2 identical over 9 bases. The J call may be wrong; the DNA end is better matched by TRBJ2-7. This CDR3 has 19 residues. Germline loops: CDR1 SGHNT, CDR2 YENEEA. As DNA, the CDR3 is TGTGCCAGCAGCTATCCCGGACTAGCGACAGCCGACCGATGCTACGAGCAGTACTTC. The encoded protein is CASSYPGLATADRCYEQYF.

This clonotype was observed a few times. The conserved closing phenylalanine or tryptophan is absent in this CDR3, likely reflecting a read error. It is unclear where the CDR3 begins or ends on the DNA, so no DNA is shown, and the CDR3 is as TCRdb lists it. J is TRBJ2-1 and V is TRBV28; the DNA was not compared with TRBD1, the D call given in the table. The CDR3 spans 16 residues, counting both ends. From germline, CDR1 is MDHEN and CDR2 SYDVKM. The CDR3 sequence: CASSLGQGALGYTFGS.

This clonotype appeared many times. This may arise from a read error, as a much more abundant clone is one base away. This chain links TRBV7-2 with TRBJ2-1; perhaps TRBD1 as D (6 bases). Germline V gene sequence: CDR1 SGHTA, CDR2 FQGNSA. The CDR3 totals 14 residues. V was trimmed by 3 bases and J by 10 bases, leaving 16 bases between them. The CDR3 spells CASSFDRLSYEQFF. The CDR3 region has the DNA TGTGCCAGCAGCTTCGACAGGCTATCCTACGAGCAGTTCTTC.

This chain uses TRBV7-9 with TRBJ2-3, with 12 bases fitting TRBD2. The CDR3 covers 17 residues. After removal of 3 bases from V and 2 bases from J, the junction contained 6 bases not matched to a gene. The germline V gene has CDR1 SEHNR and CDR2 FQNEAQ (reference sequence). CDR3 residues: CASSFTGTSGLTDTQYF. The CDR3 DNA sequence: TGTGCCAGCAGCTTTACCGGGACTAGCGGGCTCACAGATACGCAGTATTTT.

This clonotype is medium-sized in the sample. The chain is built from TRBV7-6 and TRBJ2-7; 9 bases are a match to TRBD2. Losses at the gene ends were 0 bases for V and 4 bases for J; bases not matched to a gene: 1. CDR3 size: 14 residues. CDR1 is SGHVS and CDR2 is FNYEAQ in the germline V gene. The CDR3 protein is CASSLASGSYEQYF. CDR3 coding DNA: TGTGCCAGCAGCTTAGCTAGCGGGAGTTACGAGCAGTACTTC.

By sample share, this clonotype is medium-sized (0.01 to 0.1%). CDR3 in amino acids: CASTFQQWTEQFF. The DNA for the CDR3 is TGTGCCAGCACTTTTCAACAGTGGACTGAGCAGTTCTTC. The V call is TRBV28, the J call TRBJ2-1, with D unclear. The CDR3 is 13 amino acids. V gave up 7 bases and J gave up 9 bases, with 16 bases separating them. Looked up from germline, CDR1 is MDHEN and CDR2 is SYDVKM.

This clonotype was picked up a small number of times. The chain couples TRBV6-6 to TRBJ2-5; possibly TRBD1 or TRBD2 for D (6 bases each). The J call may be in error: the DNA end matches TRBJ2-1 better. The CDR3 runs 14 residues. Germline loops: CDR1 MNHNY, CDR2 SVGAGI (reference sequence). CDR3 sequence reads: CASSYSRRGDEQFF. The CDR3 nucleotides read TGTGCCAGCAGTTACTCGAGGAGGGGGGATGAGCAGTTCTTC.

The chain combines TRBV7-2 with TRBJ1-2, with 8 bases aligning to TRBD1. Trimming at V came to 1 base and at J to 8 bases, leaving 3 bases not matched to a gene. The CDR3 has 13 amino acids. Germline CDR1 and CDR2: SGHTA and FQGNSA. CDR3 in DNA: TGTGCCAGCAGCTTAGACAGGGGGGGGGGCTACACCTTC. This gives the protein CASSLDRGGGYTF.

This clonotype has at least ten counts. The rearrangement uses TRBV5-1 and TRBJ1-6; D remains unclear. The V gene lost 9 bases and the J gene lost 6 bases, with 19 bases spanning the gap. This CDR3 region has 15 residues. Germline V CDR1 and CDR2: SGHRS, YFSETQ. The CDR3 region is CATSDGERFNSPLHF. The DNA for the CDR3 is TGCGCCACTTCGGACGGAGAAAGGTTTAATTCACCCCTCCACTTT. The variable domain in full, completed from reference TRBV5-1 and TRBJ1-6, reads KAGVTQTPRYLIKTRGQQVTLSCSPISGHRSVSWYQQTPGQGLQFLFEYFSETQRNKGNFPGRFSGRQFSNSRSEMNVSTLELGDSALYLCATSDGERFNSPLHFGNGTRLTVT.

The chain employs TRBV18 and TRBJ2-1; 9 nucleotides line up with TRBD1. The germline V gene encodes CDR1 KGHSH and CDR2 LQKENI. CDR3 size: 14 residues. Trimming at V came to 2 bases and at J to 11 bases, leaving 7 bases not matched to a gene. For the CDR3, the DNA is TGTGCCAGCTCACCAAACCGGGACAGGGTTCAGCAGTTCTTC. Its translation is CASSPNRDRVQQFF.